This is a list of T cell receptor beta chains from one sample in a study of radiation and T cells in renal cell carcinoma. Generated by immunoSEQ multiplex PCR, the TCRdb table keeps only in-frame clones and is missing some. The sample lists 150,000 or so clones, roughly nine tenths seen once, with around 10% in the top ten. The sample here was blood, taken from a patient whose treatment included radiotherapy and nephrectomy. The receptors come from a woman between 50 and 59 years old with renal cell carcinoma. Both conserved end residues are part of each CDR3.

j_call: TRBJ1-6; v_call: TRBV7-9; cdr3_aa: CASSTAYNSPLHF
j_call: TRBJ1-4; v_call: TRBV15; cdr3_aa: CATSASWGANEKLFF
j_call: TRBJ1-2; v_call: TRBV5-1; cdr3_aa: CASSPRGDNLDLSYTF
j_call: TRBJ1-1; v_call: TRBV4-1; cdr3_aa: CASSQEGALPNTEAFF
j_call: TRBJ2-7; v_call: TRBV11-2; cdr3_aa: CASSFVAPGGEQYF
j_call: TRBJ1-4; v_call: TRBV7-2; cdr3_aa: CASSLEYQGARGVKLFF
j_call: TRBJ1-1; v_call: TRBV2; cdr3_aa: CASRLEQGGGAEAFF
j_call: TRBJ2-7; v_call: TRBV21-1; cdr3_aa: CASSTDRDSLSYEQYF
j_call: TRBJ2-4; v_call: TRBV7-2; cdr3_aa: CASSFEVSQNIQYF
j_call: TRBJ1-5; v_call: TRBV19; cdr3_aa: CASSILGEGNQPQHF
j_call: TRBJ1-6; v_call: TRBV6-6; cdr3_aa: CASSQRTGDNSPLHF
j_call: TRBJ2-2; v_call: TRBV2; cdr3_aa: CASGLENTGELFF
j_call: TRBJ2-1; v_call: TRBV4-2; cdr3_aa: CASSQERGGNEQFF
j_call: TRBJ2-7; v_call: TRBV7-3; cdr3_aa: CASSKGTSEEQYF
j_call: TRBJ1-6; v_call: TRBV10-3; cdr3_aa: CAIREGKDNSPLHF
j_call: TRBJ1-2; v_call: TRBV6-5; cdr3_aa: CASRYTGEGGYTF
j_call: TRBJ1-6; v_call: TRBV5-4; cdr3_aa: CASSLRPDSPLHF
j_call: TRBJ1-5; v_call: TRBV4-1; cdr3_aa: CASSHGGGGGQPQHF
j_call: TRBJ2-6; v_call: TRBV6-5; cdr3_aa: CASRTGGANVLTF
j_call: TRBJ2-7; v_call: TRBV25-1; cdr3_aa: CASSELGTVRVEQYF
j_call: TRBJ2-7; v_call: TRBV20-1; cdr3_aa: CSAKRSYEQYF
j_call: TRBJ2-7; v_call: TRBV27; cdr3_aa: CASSLDGQIEQYF
j_call: TRBJ2-2; v_call: TRBV4-2; cdr3_aa: CASSPLRGGSGGNTGELFF
j_call: TRBJ1-1; v_call: TRBV19; cdr3_aa: CASSTPRTEAFF
j_call: TRBJ2-1; v_call: TRBV29-1; cdr3_aa: CSVEIAPQTNEQFF
j_call: TRBJ2-2; v_call: TRBV27; cdr3_aa: CASSPATQLRNTGELFF
j_call: TRBJ2-5; v_call: TRBV5-1; cdr3_aa: CASSVLPGGAQYF
j_call: TRBJ1-6; v_call: TRBV7-6; cdr3_aa: CASSLVGGDRSNSPLHF
j_call: TRBJ2-5; v_call: TRBV4-2; cdr3_aa: CASSRQGGFVETQYF
j_call: TRBJ1-3; v_call: TRBV7-9; cdr3_aa: CASSLEGIVGNTIYF
j_call: TRBJ2-2; v_call: TRBV9; cdr3_aa: CASSVGGSALTGELFF
j_call: TRBJ2-5; v_call: TRBV10-3; cdr3_aa: CAISESRGRETQYF
j_call: TRBJ2-6; v_call: TRBV29-1; cdr3_aa: CSVEEGTGGPGANVLTF
j_call: TRBJ2-3; v_call: TRBV7-8; cdr3_aa: CASSPASGGVTDTQYF
j_call: TRBJ1-2; v_call: TRBV6-5; cdr3_aa: CASSSYTGGYGYTF
j_call: TRBJ2-7; v_call: TRBV6-1; cdr3_aa: CASSDYRKITGEQYF
j_call: TRBJ2-5; v_call: TRBV13; cdr3_aa: CASSLATGQETQYF
j_call: TRBJ1-1; v_call: TRBV19; cdr3_aa: CASSIEYESEAFF
j_call: TRBJ1-2; v_call: TRBV18; cdr3_aa: CASSPVGGLVNYGYTF
j_call: TRBJ1-2; v_call: TRBV25-1; cdr3_aa: CASSVHRGWLRYTF
j_call: TRBJ1-5; v_call: TRBV2; cdr3_aa: CASSATGGVQPQHF
j_call: TRBJ2-7; v_call: TRBV6-1; cdr3_aa: CASSEGGTASYEQYF
j_call: TRBJ2-3; v_call: TRBV4-3; cdr3_aa: CASSSTDTQYF
j_call: TRBJ2-1; v_call: TRBV5-1; cdr3_aa: CASSVRLAGGNEQFF
j_call: TRBJ1-1; v_call: TRBV30; cdr3_aa: CAWSRGTANTEAFF